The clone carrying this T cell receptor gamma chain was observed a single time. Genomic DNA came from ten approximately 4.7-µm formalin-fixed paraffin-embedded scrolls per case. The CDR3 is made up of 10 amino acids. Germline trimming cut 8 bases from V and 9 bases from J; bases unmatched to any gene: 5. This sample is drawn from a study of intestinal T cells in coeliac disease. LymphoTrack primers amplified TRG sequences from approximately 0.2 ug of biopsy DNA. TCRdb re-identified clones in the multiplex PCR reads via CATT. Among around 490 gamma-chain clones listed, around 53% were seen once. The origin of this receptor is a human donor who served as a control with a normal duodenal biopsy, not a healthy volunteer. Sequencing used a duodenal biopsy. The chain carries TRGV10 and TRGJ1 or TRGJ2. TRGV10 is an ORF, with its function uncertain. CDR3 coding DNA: TGTGCTGCGTGGGATTTTAAGAAACTCTTT. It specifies CAAWDFKKLF.